These T cell receptor beta chains were read from a single sample in a study of T-cell reconstitution after alpha-beta-depleted transplantation in children. TCRdb called the PCR reads again in MiXCR, with one record for every CDR3 protein. The data show about 980,000 distinct CDR3 sequences, less than 30% seen once. The sequencing used PBMCs, mostly from graft donor cells, collected 360 days after TCRalphabeta/CD19-depleted stem cell transplant. The receptors shown here come from a boy under two years old who had a stem cell transplant for SCID, so the T cells may come from the graft donor. Both conserved end residues are part of each CDR3. The order of the fields is V gene, J gene, D gene, CDR3 protein. A D gene is named only where the DNA matches it firmly.

TRBV30	TRBJ1-5	.	CAWSVLWDQPQHF
TRBV4-1	TRBJ2-3	TRBD2	CASSQSLTSGGAADTQYF
TRBV7-2	TRBJ1-1	.	CASSFFMNTEAFF
TRBV12-3/TRBV12-4	TRBJ2-5	TRBD1	CASSPRTGMETQYF
TRBV6-6	TRBJ1-5	.	CASSYVTDQPQHF
TRBV6-2/TRBV6-3	TRBJ1-1	TRBD1	CASRGDRTNTEAFF
TRBV20-1	TRBJ2-5	.	CRGLGGGKQETQYF
TRBV5-1	TRBJ2-4	.	CASSFSHGAMEDKNIQYF
TRBV19	TRBJ2-1	TRBD2	CASGSYSSGAGGGEQFF
TRBV9	TRBJ2-7	.	CASSAGSLYEQYF
TRBV2	TRBJ1-2	.	CASRIEKMTNYGYTF
TRBV28	TRBJ2-7	.	CASSGWTAWGEQYF
TRBV28	TRBJ2-7	.	CASSLQSGEQYF
TRBV20-1	TRBJ2-7	TRBD1	CSARADRGQTHEQYF